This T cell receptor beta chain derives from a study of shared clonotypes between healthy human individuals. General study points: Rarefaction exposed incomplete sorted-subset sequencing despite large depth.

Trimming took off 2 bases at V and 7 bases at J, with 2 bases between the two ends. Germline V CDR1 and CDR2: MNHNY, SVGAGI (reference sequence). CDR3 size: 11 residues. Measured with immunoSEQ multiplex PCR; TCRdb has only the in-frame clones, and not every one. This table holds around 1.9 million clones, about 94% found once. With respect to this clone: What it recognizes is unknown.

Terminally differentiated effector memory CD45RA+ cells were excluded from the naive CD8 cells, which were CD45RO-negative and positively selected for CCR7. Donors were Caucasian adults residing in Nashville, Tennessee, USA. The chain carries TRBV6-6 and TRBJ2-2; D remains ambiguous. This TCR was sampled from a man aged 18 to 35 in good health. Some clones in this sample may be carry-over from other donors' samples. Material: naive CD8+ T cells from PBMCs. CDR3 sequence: CASSYGGELFF. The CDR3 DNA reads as TGTGCCAGCAGTTACGGCGGGGAGCTGTTTTTT.